The 17 T cell receptor beta chains below were found in one sample sequenced in a study of shared clonotypes between healthy human individuals. Sequenced by immunoSEQ multiplex PCR; TCRdb stores in-frame clones only, minus some. The table records roughly 200,000 clones, 65% to 70% of them present only once. Sequencing input: memory CD4+ T cells sorted from blood. Subset here: CD45RA-negative fraction. These receptors were collected from a young man in good health.

This chain connects TRBV15 to TRBJ2-7, with TRBD2 as a possible D gene (6 bases). The CDR3 has 15 amino acids. Trimming removed 0 bases at V and 0 bases at J, with 9 bases between. Germline V gives CDR1 LNHNV, CDR2 YYDKDF (reference sequence). CDR3 sequence (DNA): TGTGCCACCAGCAGAGATATGCGGGGCTCCTACGAGCAGTACTTC. Translation: CATSRDMRGSYEQYF.

This chain links TRBV11-3 with TRBJ2-5; no definite D call. Trimming removed 5 bases from V and 5 bases from J, with 9 bases in between. In germline, CDR1 is SGHNT, CDR2 YENEEA. There are 12 residues in the CDR3. CDR3 in DNA: TGTGCCAGCAGCCAAGTTGAGGAGACCCAGTACTTC. As protein: CASSQVEETQYF.

The chain has TRBV12-5 and TRBJ2-1, with D hard to call. This CDR3 region has 14 residues. Germline V gives CDR1 LGHNT, CDR2 FRNRAP. Between the trimmed V and J ends, which lost 6 bases and 2 bases, there was a span of 11 bases. The CDR3 DNA follows: TGTGCTAGTGGGGAAGGCTACCCCTACAATGAGCAGTTCTTC. Protein: CASGEGYPYNEQFF.

This clone appeared a few times. J is TRBJ2-2 and V is TRBV19; TRBD2 might be the D (5 bases). V gave up 5 bases and J gave up 7 bases, with 8 bases separating them. This CDR3 comprises 12 residues. Looked up from germline, CDR1 is LNHDA and CDR2 is SQIVND (reference sequence). The CDR3 region is CASSPAGGELFF. CDR3 bases: TGTGCCAGTAGTCCCGCGGGCGGGGAGCTGTTTTTT.

The CDR3 sequence: CASSPFTGINTEAFF. In DNA, the CDR3 is TGTGCCAGCTCACCTTTTACAGGAATCAACACTGAAGCTTTCTTT. The chain couples TRBV18 to TRBJ1-1, with D maybe TRBD1 (5 bases). The CDR3 loop spans 15 amino acids. Looked up from germline, CDR1 is KGHSH and CDR2 is LQKENI. The V and J ends lost 3 bases and 2 bases respectively, with 13 bases between them.

Note on this clone: This CDR3 is also generated by other DNA sequences in the sample. The genes are TRBV20-1 and TRBJ2-5, with D unresolved. Deletions cut 6 bases from V and 5 bases from J, with 7 bases between. CDR3 length: 10 residues. CDR1 and CDR2 (germline): DFQATT, SNEGSKA (reference sequence). The CDR3, as DNA: TGCAGTGCGCAAAGGGAGACCCAGTACTTC. Amino acid sequence: CSAQRETQYF.

The chain employs TRBV5-1 and TRBJ2-2; D is perhaps TRBD1 (6 bases). Germline V gives CDR1 SGHRS, CDR2 YFSETQ. The CDR3 contains 17 residues. V lost 4 bases and J 5 bases, leaving 21 bases between the germline ends. The CDR3 bases are TGCGCCAGCAGCCTATCACCCACCACACAGGGAACCGGGGAGCTGTTTTTT. The encoded protein is CASSLSPTTQGTGELFF.

The chain couples TRBV5-4 to TRBJ1-1; D is unresolved. CDR3 length equals 15 residues. The V end lost 0 bases, the J end lost 2 bases, and 11 bases lay between the germline ends. The germline CDR1 and CDR2 sequences are SGHNT and YYREEE (reference sequence). The CDR3 region is CASSLGADTNTEAFF. Here the CDR3 DNA reads TGTGCCAGCAGCTTGGGGGCTGATACAAACACTGAAGCTTTCTTT. Based on the CDR3 plus reference TRBV5-4 and TRBJ1-1, the full variable domain is ETGVTQSPTHLIKTRGQQVTLRCSSQSGHNTVSWYQQALGQGPQFIFQYYREEENGRGNFPPRFSGLQFPNYSSELNVNALELDDSALYLCASSLGADTNTEAFFGQGTRLTVV.

The rearrangement links TRBV7-9 to TRBJ2-7; 12 nucleotides line up with TRBD2. V gave up 4 bases and J gave up 5 bases; unmatched junction bases: 18. The germline CDR1 and CDR2 sequences are SEHNR and FQNEAQ (reference sequence). The CDR3 consists of 19 residues. For the CDR3, the DNA is TGTGCCAGCAGCTCGACTAGCGGGAGAGCCAGTACCCCACGGAACGAGCAGTACTTC. This sequence encodes CASSSTSGRASTPRNEQYF.

This clone was counted only a few times. The chain recombines TRBV6-4 with TRBJ2-2; 8 bases agree with TRBD1. The CDR3 contains 14 residues. V dropped 6 bases and J dropped 5; count of bases not matched to a gene: 5. The germline gives CDR1 MRHNA, CDR2 SNTAGT. This CDR3 is CASSLDRVTGELFF. The CDR3 DNA reads TGTGCCAGCAGCCTGGACAGGGTAACCGGGGAGCTGTTTTTT.

This chain joins TRBV18 and TRBJ2-7; D gene unclear. The V end was cut by 0 bases, the J end by 3 bases, with 9 bases between. Germline CDR1 reads KGHSH; CDR2 reads LQKENI. This CDR3 region has 14 residues. CDR3 residues: CASSPPLGRYEQYF. The CDR3 nucleotides read TGTGCCAGCTCACCACCCCTAGGGCGCTACGAGCAGTACTTC.

The chain employs TRBV4-1 and TRBJ2-1; 11 nucleotides align to TRBD2. J gave up 4 bases and V 3 bases, and 2 bases lay outside the gene matches. Germline V lookup: CDR1 MGHRA, CDR2 YSYEKL. The CDR3 length is 15 residues. The CDR3 region is CASSQRLAGYNEQFF. CDR3 DNA: TGCGCCAGCAGCCAGAGACTAGCGGGGTACAATGAGCAGTTCTTC.

This clone was seen only a few times. The V gene is TRBV27, the J gene TRBJ1-2; D may be TRBD1 (6 bases). CDR1 is MNHEY and CDR2 is SMNVEV in the germline V gene (reference sequence). This CDR3 spans 14 amino acids. The V end was cut by 5 bases, the J end by 8 bases, with 18 bases between. The CDR3, as DNA: TGTGCCAGCAGTCAGTCCAACAGGGTTAAGGGCTACACCTTC. It is translated as CASSQSNRVKGYTF.

There are a few counts of this clone. The chain joins TRBV7-2 to TRBJ2-3, with D possibly TRBD2 on 5 matching bases. Per the germline V gene, CDR1 is SGHTA and CDR2 is FQGNSA. V lost 5 bases and J lost 0, with 21 bases in between. The CDR3 has 18 amino acids. The CDR3 nucleotides read TGTGCCAGCAGCCAGGACCGAACGAGCGGAAAAAGCACAGATACGCAGTATTTT. This sequence encodes CASSQDRTSGKSTDTQYF.

The CDR3 DNA reads as TGTGCCATCAGTGAGTCGGCGACCGGGACAGTCTCCTACGAGCAGTACTTC. Translation: CAISESATGTVSYEQYF. The chain employs TRBV10-3 and TRBJ2-7; TRBD1 aligns across 7 bases. Germline V CDR1 and CDR2: ENHRY, SYGVKD. The CDR3 covers 17 residues. The ends lost 0 bases at V and 0 bases at J; junction bases unmatched: 8.

This clone has more than one count but fewer than ten. The chain uses TRBV2 and TRBJ2-1; TRBD1 or TRBD2 may be the D gene (5 bases each). This CDR3 has 13 residues. Trimming left V 7 bases short and J 7 bases short, with 14 bases between. CDR1 and CDR2 from the germline V gene are SNHLY and FYNNEI. As DNA, the CDR3 is TGTGCCAGCAACCGGGACCGTGGGAATGAGCAGTTCTTC. Translating it yields CASNRDRGNEQFF.

This clone was seen many times. CDR3 sequence (DNA): TGTGCCTGGACAAAGACAGGCGCCTACGAGCAGTACTTC. It encodes CAWTKTGAYEQYF. The chain recombines TRBV30 with TRBJ2-7, with D tentatively TRBD1 (6 bases). The V gene's germline CDR1 is GTSNPN and CDR2 SVGIG (reference sequence). V lost 4 bases and J 2 bases, leaving 12 bases between the germline ends. The CDR3 length is 13 residues.